These 6 T cell receptor beta chains originate from one sample sequenced in a study of blood T cell repertoires in COVID-19. Repertoires were generated with immunoSEQ multiplex PCR, while TCRdb's copy carries only in-frame clones and drops some. This sample has over 300,000 clones, with nearly 90% found just once. Sequenced material: peripheral blood. All receptors come from a man between 18 and 29 years old with active or convalescent COVID-19.

The V and J genes are TRBV6-2 or TRBV6-3 and TRBJ2-7; TRBD1 might be the D (6 bases). V dropped 6 bases and J dropped 5 bases, with 17 bases sitting between them. The CDR3 spans 14 residues. CDR1 and CDR2 (germline): MNHEY, SVGEGT. CDR3 DNA: TGTGCCAGCAGCCCGGCGAGGGGGTATAACGAGCAGTACTTC. Encoded protein: CASSPARGYNEQYF.

This clone was recorded once. The J gene is TRBJ1-5, the V gene TRBV6-5; possible D gene TRBD1, 6 bases. The CDR3 runs 15 residues. Germline V gives CDR1 MNHEY, CDR2 SVGAGI. Trimming removed 5 bases at V and 4 bases at J, with 15 bases between. CDR3 residues: CASSSRPDRNQPQHF. DNA for the CDR3: TGTGCCAGCAGTAGCCGCCCGGACAGAAATCAGCCCCAGCATTTT.

The J gene is TRBJ1-1, the V gene TRBV7-9; 10 bases line up with TRBD1. The CDR3 length is 14 residues. Germline V gene data show CDR1 as SEHNR and CDR2 as FQNEAQ (reference sequence). V lost 4 bases, J lost 4 bases, and 3 bases stayed unmatched. The CDR3 reads CASSSDRGSTEAFF. As DNA, the CDR3 is TGTGCCAGCAGCTCGGACAGGGGGAGCACTGAAGCTTTCTTT.

This rearrangement joins TRBV21-1 to TRBJ2-2; the table's D call, TRBD1, was not checked against the DNA. TRBV21-1 is termed a pseudogene. CDR3 length: 17 amino acids. The DNA for the CDR3 is TGTGCCAGCAGCAAAGGGGGAGCAGGGGGCTATCCCGGGGAGCTGTTTTTT. It encodes CASSKGGAGGYPGELFF.

V gene TRBV5-8 combines with J gene TRBJ1-1; D is ambiguous. Trimming removed 1 base from V and 0 bases from J, with 7 bases in between. The CDR3 totals 14 residues. CDR1 and CDR2 from the germline V gene are SGHTS and YDEGEE. CDR3 nucleotides: TGTGCCAGCAGCTTGCGTGTTTTGAACACTGAAGCTTTCTTT. Translating it yields CASSLRVLNTEAFF.

The gene calls are TRBV28 and TRBJ2-7; TRBD1 aligns across 10 bases. The CDR3 runs 14 residues. Trimming at V came to 6 bases and at J to 6 bases, leaving 8 bases not matched to a gene. Germline CDR1 is MDHEN and CDR2 is SYDVKM. The CDR3 reads CASRTTGTGAEQYF. DNA of the CDR3: TGTGCCAGCAGAACTACCGGGACAGGGGCCGAGCAGTACTTC.